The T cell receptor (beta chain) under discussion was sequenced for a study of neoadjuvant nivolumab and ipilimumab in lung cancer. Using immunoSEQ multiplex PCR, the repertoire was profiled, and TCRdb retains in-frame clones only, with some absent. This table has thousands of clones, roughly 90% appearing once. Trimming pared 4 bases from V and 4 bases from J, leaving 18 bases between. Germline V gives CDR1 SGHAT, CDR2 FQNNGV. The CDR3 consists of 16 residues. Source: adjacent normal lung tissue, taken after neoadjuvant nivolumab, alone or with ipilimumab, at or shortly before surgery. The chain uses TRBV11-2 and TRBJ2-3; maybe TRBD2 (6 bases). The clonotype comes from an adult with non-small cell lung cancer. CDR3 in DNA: TGTGCCAGCAGCTCCGACGGCGGGAATCGGGCAGATACGCAGTATTTT. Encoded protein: CASSSDGGNRADTQYF. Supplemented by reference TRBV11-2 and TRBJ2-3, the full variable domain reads EAGVAQSPRYKIIEKRQSVAFWCNPISGHATLYWYQQILGQGPKLLIQFQNNGVVDDSQLPKDRFSAERLKGVDSTLKIQPAKLEDSAVYLCASSSDGGNRADTQYFGPGTRLTVL.